This record concerns one TCR beta chain sequence. Its antigen is still unknown. Profiling relied on immunoSEQ multiplex PCR, and the TCRdb table lists in-frame clones only, not all of them. The sample lists about 33,000 clones; 91% were seen once. The data belong to a study of T cells in localized non-small cell lung cancer. Points from the study as a whole: With higher T cell density in blood came longer overall survival. A median approximately 53 of the top 100 tumor clones appeared in adjacent lung.

The CDR3 sequence is 13 residues long. From germline, CDR1 is KGHSH and CDR2 LQKENI. The J segment lost 5 bases and the V segment lost 4 bases, leaving 3 bases of the junction unmatched. This specimen was PBMCs, taken before any cancer treatment. This TCR was sampled from a man aged 35 to 69 with stage II lung adenocarcinoma. The V and J genes are TRBV18 and TRBJ2-3; 7 nucleotides agree with TRBD2. CDR3 protein: CASSRLAGDTQYF. CDR3 DNA sequence: TGTGCCAGCTCACGCTTAGCGGGAGATACGCAGTATTTT. Based on the CDR3 plus reference TRBV18 and TRBJ2-3, the full variable domain is NAGVMQNPRHLVRRRGQEARLRCSPMKGHSHVYWYRQLPEEGLKFMVYLQKENIIDESGMPKERFSAEFPKEGPSILRIQQVVRGDSAAYFCASSRLAGDTQYFGPGTRLTVL.